These 25 T cell receptor beta chains share one sample of origin, sequenced in a study of shared clonotypes between healthy human individuals. Sequencing used immunoSEQ multiplex PCR; TCRdb keeps in-frame clones, though not all of them. The data show 2.3 million or so clones, 90% to 95% seen once. The sample taken for sequencing was naive CD4+ T cells from PBMCs. Subset defined: CD45RA+ positively selected. The receptors were gathered from a man aged 18 to 30 in good health. Some clones in this sample may be carry-over from other donors' samples.

The chain couples TRBV5-1 to TRBJ2-1, with 8 bases that match TRBD1. The ends lost 0 bases at V and 8 bases at J; junction bases unmatched: 13. This CDR3 has 17 amino acids. Per the germline V gene, CDR1 is SGHRS and CDR2 is YFSETQ. The CDR3 sequence: CASSLALRGTGGYEQFF. In nucleotides, the CDR3 is TGCGCCAGCAGCTTGGCGTTAAGAGGTACAGGGGGATATGAGCAGTTCTTC.

The chain recombines TRBV19 with TRBJ2-3; D is perhaps TRBD2 (6 bases). From germline, CDR1 is LNHDA and CDR2 SQIVND (reference sequence). V was trimmed by 5 bases and J by 2 bases, leaving 23 bases between them. The CDR3 contains 18 residues. The CDR3 region is CASSSIRAAGTPTDTQYF. CDR3 coding DNA: TGTGCCAGTAGTTCGATCAGGGCCGCCGGGACTCCCACAGATACGCAGTATTTT.

The chain recombines TRBV11-3 with TRBJ2-5, with D unclear. This CDR3 contains 12 residues. Deletions cut 5 bases from V and 3 bases from J, with 7 bases between. Per germline, CDR1 SGHNT and CDR2 YENEEA. The CDR3 DNA sequence: TGTGCCAGCAGCCTGGGCGAAGAGACCCAGTACTTC. Translation gives CASSLGEETQYF.

This clone was picked up a small number of times. This chain joins TRBV9 and TRBJ1-1; the D is unclear. The CDR3 is 13 residues long. Germline CDR1 is SGDLS and CDR2 is YYNGEE. The V end was cut by 4 bases, the J end by 1 base, with 8 bases between. The DNA for the CDR3 is TGTGCCAGCAGCAAGTCGGAGAACACTGAAGCTTTCTTT. This gives the protein CASSKSENTEAFF. Full variable domain (missing parts from reference TRBV9 and TRBJ1-1): DSGVTQTPKHLITATGQRVTLRCSPRSGDLSVYWYQQSLDQGLQFLIQYYNGEERAKGNILERFSAQQFPDLHSELNLSSLELGDSALYFCASSKSENTEAFFGQGTRLTVV.

The chain couples TRBV6-1 to TRBJ1-5; the D is unclear. The CDR3 runs 13 residues. V was shortened by 8 bases and J by 1 base, with 9 bases between the two germline ends. The germline V gene has CDR1 MNHNS and CDR2 SASEGT. CDR3 nucleotides: TGTGCCAGCCTCCTCAACAGCAATCAGCCCCAGCATTTT. Amino acid sequence: CASLLNSNQPQHF.

V and J are TRBV5-1 and TRBJ1-1; D gene uncertain. The germline V and J ends were trimmed by 6 bases and 0 bases, with 12 bases remaining between them. The CDR3 consists of 14 residues. From germline, CDR1 is SGHRS and CDR2 YFSETQ. The CDR3 DNA reads as TGCGCCAGCATGGCTACCCTCATGAACACTGAAGCTTTCTTT. Its translation is CASMATLMNTEAFF.

A remark on this clone: This sample also contains other DNA sequences that code for the same CDR3. The chain is built from TRBV6-6 and TRBJ2-5; D ambiguous. The CDR3 loop spans 14 amino acids. CDR1 is MNHNY and CDR2 is SVGAGI in the germline V gene (reference sequence). Trimming removed 0 bases from V and 2 bases from J, with 7 bases in between. This CDR3 is CASSYSGRQETQYF. CDR3 in DNA: TGTGCCAGCAGTTACTCGGGCCGGCAAGAGACCCAGTACTTC.

This clone was recorded only once. The genes are TRBV5-4 and TRBJ2-1; no clear D. The V gene lost 0 bases and the J gene lost 5 bases, with 6 bases spanning the gap. CDR1 and CDR2 (germline): SGHNT, YYREEE (reference sequence). CDR3 length: 13 amino acids. The DNA for the CDR3 is TGTGCCAGCAGCTTGGCACTAAACAATGAGCAGTTCTTC. It translates to CASSLALNNEQFF.

The chain couples TRBV5-1 to TRBJ1-5; D perhaps matches TRBD1 (5 bases). Trimming cost V 4 bases and J 7 bases, with 12 bases left between them. Germline V gene sequence: CDR1 SGHRS, CDR2 YFSETQ. This CDR3 contains 13 residues. Here the CDR3 reads CASSPTTEQPQHF. CDR3 bases: TGCGCCAGCAGCCCGACGACAGAACAGCCCCAGCATTTT.

The genes are TRBV13 and TRBJ1-1; a possible D gene is TRBD1 (5 bases). V dropped 5 bases and J dropped 5 bases, with 15 bases sitting between them. Germline loops: CDR1 PRHDT, CDR2 FYEKMQ (reference sequence). The CDR3 runs 14 residues. CDR3 sequence (DNA): TGTGCCAGCAGCGCATTAGGGGATAGGACTGAAGCTTTCTTT. It translates to CASSALGDRTEAFF.

The V and J genes are TRBV5-1 and TRBJ2-5; 10 bases agree with TRBD1. V lost 5 bases to trimming and J lost 4 bases; unmatched junction nucleotides: 11. Germline V gene lookup returns CDR1 SGHRS and CDR2 YFSETQ. The CDR3 consists of 16 residues. CDR3 loop: CASRRLRQGAGETQYF. CDR3 sequence (DNA): TGCGCCAGCAGACGGCTGCGACAGGGGGCTGGAGAGACCCAGTACTTC.

The chain recombines TRBV7-3 with TRBJ1-2, with 8 bases aligning to TRBD1. The CDR3 contains 15 residues. In germline, CDR1 is SGHTA, CDR2 FQGTGA. V dropped 4 bases and J dropped 6; count of bases not matched to a gene: 10. In DNA form, the CDR3 reads TGTGCCAGCAGCTCTTACTCGGGACAGGTGGATGGCTACACCTTC. This codes for CASSSYSGQVDGYTF.

This chain joins TRBV7-3 and TRBJ2-7; 7 bases are a match to TRBD1. The CDR3 has 17 amino acids. With V trimmed by 1 base and J by 2 bases, 11 bases remained unmatched. The germline V gene has CDR1 SGHTA and CDR2 FQGTGA. The CDR3 reads CASSLKYMRQGPYEQYF. The CDR3 nucleotides read TGTGCCAGCAGCTTAAAGTATATGAGACAGGGACCCTACGAGCAGTACTTC.

The chain joins TRBV27 to TRBJ2-1; 12 bases line up with TRBD2. V dropped 3 bases and J dropped 7; count of bases not matched to a gene: 7. CDR3 length: 16 amino acids. The V gene's germline CDR1 is MNHEY and CDR2 SMNVEV (reference sequence). The CDR3 loop is CASSLLAGGPWNEQFF. The CDR3, as DNA: TGTGCCAGCAGTTTGCTAGCGGGAGGGCCCTGGAATGAGCAGTTCTTC.

The CDR3 protein is CASSRKIENRGNQPQHF. In DNA, the CDR3 is TGTGCCAGCAGTCGGAAAATCGAGAACAGGGGGAATCAGCCCCAGCATTTT. The chain uses TRBV28 and TRBJ1-5; 8 nucleotides agree with TRBD1. Germline V gene lookup returns CDR1 MDHEN and CDR2 SYDVKM. V shed 5 bases, J shed 4 bases, and the junction held 13 bases outside the gene matches. CDR3 size: 17 residues.

Points on this clone: The same CDR3 also results from other DNA sequences found in this sample. V is TRBV2 and J is TRBJ2-7; no clear D gene. Germline CDR1 SNHLY, CDR2 FYNNEI. The CDR3 runs to 12 residues. V was clipped by 4 bases and J by 0 bases, with 4 bases between them. DNA of the CDR3: TGTGCCAGCAGTGGGGGCTCCTACGAGCAGTACTTC. Amino acid sequence: CASSGGSYEQYF.

This clone was observed once. The V and J genes are TRBV2 and TRBJ2-1; D call uncertain. This CDR3 is built from 12 residues. Trimming removed 3 bases at V and 14 bases at J, with 14 bases between. Germline assignment: CDR1 SNHLY and CDR2 FYNNEI. CDR3 sequence (DNA): TGTGCCAGCAGTGACAGCCCGACTGTTGAGTTCTTC. It is translated as CASSDSPTVEFF.

V and J are TRBV19 and TRBJ2-3; D remains ambiguous. CDR1 is LNHDA, CDR2 SQIVND, per germline (reference sequence). The CDR3 is 15 residues long. The V gene lost 7 bases and the J gene lost 1 base, with 15 bases spanning the gap. The CDR3 nucleotides are TGTGCCAGTACTGATCGGGCTGTCGGCACAGATACGCAGTATTTT. This translates into CASTDRAVGTDTQYF. Variable domain in full (rest from reference TRBV19 and TRBJ2-3): DGGITQSPKYLFRKEGQNVTLSCEQNLNHDAMYWYRQDPGQGLRLIYYSQIVNDFQKGDIAEGYSVSREKKESFPLTVTSAQKNPTAFYLCASTDRAVGTDTQYFGPGTRLTVL.

V and J are TRBV11-3 and TRBJ2-1; TRBD2 matches 7 bases. This CDR3 has 15 residues. CDR1 is SGHNT, CDR2 YENEEA, per germline. Unmatched junction bases numbered 5, after V lost 1 base and J lost 5 bases. For the CDR3, the DNA is TGTGCCAGCAGCTTAGGTGGCGGGGGTCACAATGAGCAGTTCTTC. Translating it yields CASSLGGGGHNEQFF.

The rearrangement joins TRBV14 to TRBJ2-5; tentative D call: TRBD1 (6 bases). Trimming took off 3 bases at V and 5 bases at J, with 16 bases between the two ends. The CDR3 loop spans 15 amino acids. Looked up from germline, CDR1 is SGHDN and CDR2 is FVKESK. CDR3 bases: TGTGCCAGCAGCCATGGGGGCAGACCGGTGGAGACCCAGTACTTC. Translating gives CASSHGGRPVETQYF.

This sequence joins TRBV15 and TRBJ2-1; 8 bases line up with TRBD1. This CDR3 is 17 amino acids long. Germline loops: CDR1 LNHNV, CDR2 YYDKDF (reference sequence). J was trimmed by 1 base and V by 2 bases; bases with no gene match: 7. This CDR3 reads CATSRQLQGASYNEQFF. The CDR3 DNA is TGTGCCACCAGCAGACAACTTCAGGGGGCTTCCTACAATGAGCAGTTCTTC.

This chain connects TRBV29-1 to TRBJ1-2; D is perhaps TRBD1 (6 bases). This CDR3 comprises 13 residues. The germline CDR1 and CDR2 sequences are SQVTM and ANQGSEA. V shed 6 bases and J shed 6 bases, with 17 bases lying between them. CDR3 coding DNA: TGCAGCGTCTGGACAGATCCGGCCAATGGCTACACCTTC. Protein: CSVWTDPANGYTF.

DNA of the CDR3: TGTGCCAGTAGTAAGACAGGGGGGAGCTCTGGGGCCAACGTCCTGACTTTC. It is translated as CASSKTGGSSGANVLTF. The gene calls are TRBV19 and TRBJ2-6; 9 bases line up with TRBD1. CDR3 size: 17 residues. J was trimmed by 0 bases and V by 4 bases; bases with no gene match: 4. CDR1 and CDR2 (germline): LNHDA, SQIVND (reference sequence).

The chain recombines TRBV18 with TRBJ2-1; 7 nucleotides match TRBD2. CDR3 size: 16 residues. Trimming took 6 bases from V and 4 from J; bases not matched to a gene: 12. Germline CDR1 and CDR2: KGHSH and LQKENI. This chain's CDR3 is CASSPNGLAEYNEQFF. The CDR3 coding sequence is TGTGCCAGCTCCCCGAATGGGCTAGCGGAGTACAATGAGCAGTTCTTC.

The V call is TRBV18, the J call TRBJ1-3; D is unclear. Trimming removed 3 bases at V and 0 bases at J, with 21 bases between. The CDR3 contains 19 residues. From germline, CDR1 is KGHSH and CDR2 LQKENI. The CDR3 here is CASSPRGGRGSPSGNTIYF. CDR3 DNA sequence: TGTGCCAGCTCACCCCGCGGAGGGAGAGGGTCACCCTCTGGAAACACCATATATTTT.